Listed below are T cell receptor beta chains from one sample, sequenced in a study of blood T cell repertoires in COVID-19. The data were produced by immunoSEQ multiplex PCR, yet TCRdb's version contains in-frame clones alone and is incomplete. The sample lists roughly 440,000 clones, 88% occurring once. Sequenced material: peripheral blood. The receptors here all came from a woman between 45 and 60 years old with COVID-19, enrolled during active disease. CDR3s include the opening cysteine and the closing phenylalanine or tryptophan. D genes are given only for firm matches. For some rows the clone size is stated as once, few or many, or as a class when expanded; others skip it.

CDR3aa	CDR3nt	d_gene	abundance	v_gene	j_gene
CASSFSSAGTVLYGYTF	TGTGCCAGCAGCTTCTCTTCAGCCGGGACAGTGCTCTATGGCTACACCTTC	TRBD1	once	TRBV7-2	TRBJ1-2
CASSILTPYNTEAFF	TGTGCCAGTAGTATTTTGACACCGTATAACACTGAAGCTTTCTTT	.	.	TRBV19	TRBJ1-1
CASSLGTSGGTQYF	TGTGCCAGCAGCTTGGGGACTAGCGGCGGGACCCAGTACTTC	TRBD2	.	TRBV5-4	TRBJ2-5
CASSLITIRQGSRETQYF	TGTGCCAGCAGCTTGATAACCATACGACAGGGCTCGCGGGAGACCCAGTACTTC	TRBD1	once	TRBV5-4	TRBJ2-5
CASSFSGDTEAFF	TGTGCCAGCAGCTTTTCGGGGGACACTGAAGCTTTCTTT	.	.	TRBV7-8	TRBJ1-1
CASSPPDSAFPYEQYF	TGCGCCAGCAGTCCTCCGGACAGTGCCTTCCCCTACGAGCAGTACTTC	.	.	TRBV23-1	TRBJ2-7
CATSDVPGQENTGELFF	TGTGCCACCAGTGACGTACCGGGACAGGAAAACACCGGGGAGCTGTTTTTT	TRBD1	.	TRBV24-1	TRBJ2-2
CASSVYAGAGELFF	TGTGCCAGCAGCGTATACGCAGGGGCCGGGGAGCTGTTTTTT	.	.	TRBV9	TRBJ2-2
CAWSPSAYEQYF	TGTGCCTGGAGTCCTTCCGCCTACGAGCAGTACTTC	.	few	TRBV30	TRBJ2-7
CASSLLSGQPQHF	TGTGCCAGCAGCTTATTATCGGGACAGCCCCAGCATTTT	.	.	TRBV7-3	TRBJ1-5
CASSQGDRGGRETQYF	TGTGCCAGCAGCCAGGGGGACAGGGGGGGCCGGGAGACCCAGTACTTC	TRBD1	.	TRBV9	TRBJ2-5
CASRFLGVNTQYF	TGTGCCAGCAGGTTCCTCGGGGTAAATACGCAGTATTTT	.	once	TRBV6-5	TRBJ2-3
CASSLEAGHGYTF	TGTGCCAGCAGCTTAGAGGCAGGTCATGGCTACACCTTC	.	once	TRBV7-9	TRBJ1-2
CASSPREDQETQYF	TGCGCCAGCAGCCCCCGGGAAGACCAAGAGACCCAGTACTTC	.	.	TRBV5-1	TRBJ2-5
CASSFSASSQYF	TGTGCCAGCAGCTTTTCGGCTAGCTCGCAGTATTTT	.	.	TRBV5-6	TRBJ2-3
CASSLRVAGGTGELFF	TGTGCCAGCAGCTTGAGGGTGGCAGGGGGTACCGGGGAGCTGTTTTTT	TRBD1	.	TRBV4-2	TRBJ2-2
CASSYDQGQGTDTQYF	TGTGCCAGCAGTTACGACCAGGGACAGGGCACAGATACGCAGTATTTT	TRBD1	.	TRBV6-6	TRBJ2-3
CASSLGGEIGQPQHF	TGTGCCAGCAGCTTGGGGGGCGAGATTGGCCAGCCCCAGCATTTT	.	.	TRBV5-6	TRBJ1-5
CASSYSSATEAFF	TGTGCCAGCAGTTACTCTTCCGCGACTGAAGCTTTCTTT	.	.	TRBV6-5	TRBJ1-1
CASSLKSGGLSSTDTQYF	TGTGCCAGCAGCTTAAAAAGCGGGGGTCTTTCTAGCACAGATACGCAGTATTTT	TRBD2	.	TRBV7-3	TRBJ2-3
CASSLDRIEDEQFF	TGCGCCAGCAGCTTGGACAGGATTGAGGATGAGCAGTTCTTC	.	.	TRBV5-1	TRBJ2-1
CASSLGGVDTQYF	TGTGCCAGCAGTTTAGGGGGGGTAGATACGCAGTATTTT	TRBD2	.	TRBV28	TRBJ2-3
CSASGPQAEYEQYF	TGCAGTGCTAGTGGACCGCAGGCCGAATACGAGCAGTACTTC	.	.	TRBV20-1	TRBJ2-7
CASSQGQGANEKLFF	TGTGCCAGCAGCCAGGGACAGGGGGCTAATGAAAAACTGTTTTTT	TRBD1	.	TRBV5-6	TRBJ1-4
CASSLAPTGDGYTF	TGTGCCAGCAGCTTGGCCCCGACAGGGGATGGCTACACCTTC	TRBD1	.	TRBV5-4	TRBJ1-2
CASSQSKGTAPSGEKLFF	TGCGCCAGCAGTCAATCCAAGGGGACAGCTCCCTCGGGCGAAAAACTGTTTTTT	TRBD1	.	TRBV23-1	TRBJ1-4
CASSPDSLYNEQFF	TGTGCCAGCAGCCCTGACAGTTTGTACAATGAGCAGTTCTTC	.	.	TRBV3-1/TRBV3-2	TRBJ2-1
CASRPWPRRGGTYNEQFF	TGTGCCAGCAGGCCGTGGCCTCGACGGGGGGGAACATACAATGAGCAGTTCTTC	TRBD2	.	TRBV7-9	TRBJ2-1
CASSLLAGIKNEQYF	TGTGCCAGCAGCCTTCTAGCGGGGATCAAAAACGAGCAGTACTTC	TRBD2	.	TRBV7-2	TRBJ2-7
CAWSKTRGRDLQETQYF	TGTGCCTGGAGCAAGACGCGGGGGAGGGACCTTCAAGAGACCCAGTACTTC	TRBD2	.	TRBV30	TRBJ2-5
CASSLRTGGKEDTQYF	TGTGCCAGTAGTCTCAGGACAGGGGGTAAGGAAGATACGCAGTATTTT	TRBD1	.	TRBV19	TRBJ2-3
CASTGQGRYQPQHF	TGTGCCAGTACCGGGCAGGGTAGGTATCAGCCCCAGCATTTT	.	.	TRBV19	TRBJ1-5
CASRQIYNSPLHF	TGTGCCAGTCGACAGATCTATAATTCACCCCTCCACTTT	.	few	TRBV19	TRBJ1-6
CASSQDPYTEAFF	TGCGCCAGCAGCCAAGATCCCTACACTGAAGCTTTCTTT	.	.	TRBV4-1	TRBJ1-1
CASTPRAEAFF	TGTGCCAGCACCCCTCGGGCTGAAGCTTTCTTT	.	.	TRBV2	TRBJ1-1
CASSGLGGSYNEQFF	TGTGCCAGCAGCGGGCTAGGGGGCTCCTACAATGAGCAGTTCTTC	.	.	TRBV5-4	TRBJ2-1
CASSLRLAGHNEQFF	TGTGCCAGCAGCTTACGGCTAGCGGGGCACAATGAGCAGTTCTTC	TRBD2	.	TRBV7-3	TRBJ2-1
CASSFSVVEGYTF	TGTGCCAGCAGTTTTTCGGTAGTCGAGGGCTACACCTTC	.	few	TRBV27	TRBJ1-2
CASSRLGTLNEQYF	TGTGCCAGCAGCCGACTTGGGACACTGAACGAGCAGTACTTC	.	.	TRBV14	TRBJ2-7
CASSRLTRGSSPLHF	TGTGCCAGCAGTCGCCTTACTCGGGGGAGTTCACCCCTCCACTTT	.	.	TRBV9	TRBJ1-6
CASSLATYNEQFF	TGCGCCAGCTCCCTGGCCACCTACAATGAGCAGTTCTTC	.	.	TRBV5-1	TRBJ2-1
CASSLGPGNEQFF	TGTGCCAGCAGCTTAGGCCCGGGTAATGAGCAGTTCTTC	.	.	TRBV7-8	TRBJ2-1
CASSQGLAPYEQYF	TGCGCCAGCAGCCAAGGACTAGCACCCTACGAGCAGTACTTC	TRBD2	.	TRBV4-1	TRBJ2-7
CASSLGGQSNQPQHF	TGCGCCAGCAGCTTGGGAGGACAGAGCAATCAGCCCCAGCATTTT	.	.	TRBV5-1	TRBJ1-5
CASSSLDSTDTQYF	TGTGCCAGCAGCTCACTAGACTCCACAGATACGCAGTATTTT	.	.	TRBV13	TRBJ2-3
CASSEEGDRVGNEQFF	TGTGCCAGCAGTGAAGAGGGGGACAGGGTTGGGAATGAGCAGTTCTTC	TRBD1	.	TRBV25-1	TRBJ2-1
CASSSLSRGYTF	TGTGCCAGCAGTTCCCTCTCACGGGGCTACACCTTC	.	.	TRBV9	TRBJ1-2
CATYNGANTEAFF	TGTGCCACTTACAACGGAGCGAACACTGAAGCTTTCTTT	.	.	TRBV2	TRBJ1-1
CASSKVGTGKEKLFF	TGTGCCAGCAGCAAAGTTGGGACAGGGAAAGAAAAACTGTTTTTT	.	once	TRBV21-1	TRBJ1-4
CASSTGQEGTDTQYF	TGCGCCAGTAGTACAGGGCAGGAAGGCACAGATACGCAGTATTTT	.	.	TRBV5-1	TRBJ2-3
CSASILREQGEAFF	TGCAGTGCTAGTATTTTGCGCGAACAGGGCGAAGCTTTCTTT	.	.	TRBV20-1	TRBJ1-1
CASSYSGGSDYGYTF	TGTGCCAGCAGTTATTCAGGGGGAAGTGACTATGGCTACACCTTC	TRBD1	.	TRBV6-5	TRBJ1-2
CASSSNRLESSYNEQFF	TGTGCCAGCAGCTCCAACCGATTAGAGAGCTCCTACAATGAGCAGTTCTTC	.	.	TRBV11-2	TRBJ2-1